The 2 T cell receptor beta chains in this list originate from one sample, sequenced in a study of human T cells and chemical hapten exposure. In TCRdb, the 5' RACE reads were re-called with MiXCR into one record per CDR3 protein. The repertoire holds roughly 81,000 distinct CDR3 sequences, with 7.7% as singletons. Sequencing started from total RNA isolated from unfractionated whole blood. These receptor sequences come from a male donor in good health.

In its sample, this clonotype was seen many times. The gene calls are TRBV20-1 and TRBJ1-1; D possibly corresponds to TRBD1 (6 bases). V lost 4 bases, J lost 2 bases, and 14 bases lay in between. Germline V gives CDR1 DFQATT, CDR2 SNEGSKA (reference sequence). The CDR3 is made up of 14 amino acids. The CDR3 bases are TGCAGTGCTATTTCGGACAGCCCAAACACTGAAGCTTTCTTT. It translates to CSAISDSPNTEAFF.

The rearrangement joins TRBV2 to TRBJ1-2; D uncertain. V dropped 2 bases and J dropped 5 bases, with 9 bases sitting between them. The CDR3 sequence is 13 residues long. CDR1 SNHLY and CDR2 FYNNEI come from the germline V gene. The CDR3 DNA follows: TGTGCCAGCAGTGAATGGACGCCTTATGGCTACACCTTC. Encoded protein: CASSEWTPYGYTF.